Listed below are T cell receptor beta chains from one sample, sequenced in a study of blood T cell repertoires in COVID-19. Sequencing was performed with immunoSEQ multiplex PCR; in TCRdb, only in-frame clones are kept and a portion is missing. The sample has roughly 74,000 clones, around 88% seen once. Sequenced: PBMCs or T cells enriched from blood (not recorded which). The receptors originated from a woman aged 50 to 65 with acute COVID-19. CDR3s include the opening cysteine and the closing phenylalanine or tryptophan. The D gene is left open where the match is weak. Clone size is not always given. Where it is, it says once, few, many or a class for expanded clones.

v_gene,len,j_gene,d_gene,abundance,CDR3nt,CDR3aa
TRBV18,15,TRBJ1-2,TRBD1,-,TGTGCCAGCTCCCGCCAGGGACAGGGGGCAGGAGGCTACACCTTC,CASSRQGQGAGGYTF
TRBV28,14,TRBJ1-5,-,-,TGTGCCAGCAGCGACAGAACACTCAATCAGCCCCAGCATTTT,CASSDRTLNQPQHF
TRBV27,13,TRBJ1-1,-,-,TGTGCCAGCAGTCCGAGGCGGGGATGGGGAGCTTTCTTT,CASSPRRGWGAFF
TRBV5-4,11,TRBJ2-1,-,once,TGTGCGCTAAGCTCCTACAATGAGCAGTTCTTC,CALSSYNEQFF
TRBV5-4,15,TRBJ1-1,TRBD1,-,TGTGCCAGCAGCCCCCGGGACAGGGGGAACACTGAAGCTTTCTTT,CASSPRDRGNTEAFF
TRBV10-3,15,TRBJ1-3,TRBD1,-,TGTGCCATCGACCCAACAGGGGGCTCTGGAAACACCATATATTTT,CAIDPTGGSGNTIYF
TRBV7-2,15,TRBJ1-4,TRBD1,once,TGTGCCAGCAGCTTATTAGGACAGGGGTCTGAAAAACTGTTTTTT,CASSLLGQGSEKLFF
TRBV5-4,14,TRBJ2-5,-,-,TGTGCCAGCAGCTTGGATTTTGGCGGAGAGACCCAGTACTTC,CASSLDFGGETQYF
TRBV11-2,19,TRBJ2-1,-,-,TGTGCCAGCAGCTCGGCCGACAGGGGGTCCAGCGGGAGATACAATGAGCAGTTCTTC,CASSSADRGSSGRYNEQFF
TRBV6-1,14,TRBJ1-5,-,-,TGTGCCAGCAGTGAACAGGGAAGGAATCAGCCCCAGCATTTT,CASSEQGRNQPQHF
TRBV7-9,15,TRBJ2-3,-,-,TGTGCCAGCAGCTTATCCAGCGGTAGCACAGATACGCAGTATTTT,CASSLSSGSTDTQYF
TRBV15,12,TRBJ1-1,-,-,TGTGCCACCAGCCCGACAGGAGTAGAAGCTTTCTTT,CATSPTGVEAFF
TRBV30,11,TRBJ2-7,-,-,TGTGCCTGGAGGGAGAATTACGAGCAGTACTTC,CAWRENYEQYF
TRBV7-3,15,TRBJ2-5,-,-,TGTGCCAGCAGCTTAAATGGAGGCGGTCAAGAGACCCAGTACTTC,CASSLNGGGQETQYF
TRBV18,18,TRBJ2-1,-,-,TGTGCCAGCTCACTCGGACAGGCGGGGGGTGGCTCCTACAATGAGCAGTTCTTC,CASSLGQAGGGSYNEQFF
TRBV5-4,15,TRBJ1-2,-,-,TGTGCCAGCAGCTTTGACAAAAGCACTAACTATGGCTACACCTTC,CASSFDKSTNYGYTF
TRBV2,15,TRBJ1-5,TRBD1,once,TGTGCCAGCAAGGACAGGGCGGGGTTCGATCAGCCCCAGCATTTT,CASKDRAGFDQPQHF
TRBV19,16,TRBJ2-1,TRBD2,-,TGTGCCAGTAGTACGCTTACTAGCGGGAGTAGAAATGAGCAGTTCTTC,CASSTLTSGSRNEQFF
TRBV7-3,15,TRBJ2-1,TRBD2,-,TGTGCCAGCAGCTTAAGGACTAGCGGAGTCAATGAGCAGTTCTTC,CASSLRTSGVNEQFF
TRBV30,14,TRBJ1-5,-,few,TGTGCCTGGGGCCGGGGGGGGATAAATCAGCCCCAGCATTTT,CAWGRGGINQPQHF
TRBV24-1,16,TRBJ2-7,-,-,TGTGCCACCAGTGACCTGAACAGGGATGGTACCTACGAGCAGTACTTC,CATSDLNRDGTYEQYF
TRBV10-1,18,TRBJ2-3,TRBD2,-,TGCGCCAGCACGGCTAGCGGGATTGGTACGGGATTGACAGATACGCAGTATTTT,CASTASGIGTGLTDTQYF
TRBV28,14,TRBJ2-5,TRBD1,few,TGTGCCAGCAGTTTGTGGGACAGGACGGAGACCCAGTACTTC,CASSLWDRTETQYF
TRBV3-1/TRBV3-2,14,TRBJ1-1,-,few,TGTGCCAGCAGCCAACGCCCGGGAGACACTGAAGCTTTCTTT,CASSQRPGDTEAFF
TRBV7-9,15,TRBJ2-7,TRBD2,few,TGTGCCAGCAGCTTGGGGACTAGCGGACCCTACGAGCAGTACTTC,CASSLGTSGPYEQYF
TRBV6-4,15,TRBJ1-4,-,-,TGTGCCAGCAGTGTGTCGGGCTTATCGGGGGAAAAACTGTTTTTT,CASSVSGLSGEKLFF
TRBV9,14,TRBJ1-2,TRBD1,once,TGTGCCAGCAGCGTTCTGGGACAGGGGTATGGCTACACCTTC,CASSVLGQGYGYTF
TRBV18,18,TRBJ2-6,TRBD2,-,TGTGCCAGCTCACCAACGCTAGCGGTAGGCACTGGGGCCAACGTCCTGACTTTC,CASSPTLAVGTGANVLTF
TRBV27,14,TRBJ1-5,-,-,TGTGCCAGCAGTTCGGCAGGGGTAGGTCAGCCCCAGCATTTT,CASSSAGVGQPQHF
TRBV7-9,16,TRBJ2-3,TRBD2,-,TGTGCCAGCTCCCGGGGGGACCCTTACGGCACAGATACGCAGTATTTT,CASSRGDPYGTDTQYF
TRBV5-1,14,TRBJ2-5,TRBD2,-,TGCGCCAGCAGCCAAGGACTAGCGGGAGACCCCCAGTACTTC,CASSQGLAGDPQYF
TRBV6-5,15,TRBJ2-1,TRBD2,-,TGTGCCAGCAGTTACGGGACTAGCGGGACCAATGAGCAGTTCTTC,CASSYGTSGTNEQFF
TRBV19,14,TRBJ1-4,TRBD1,-,TGTGCCAGTAGTATCGGGACAGCTAATGAAAAACTGTTTTTT,CASSIGTANEKLFF
TRBV19,18,TRBJ2-2,-,-,TGTGCCAGTAGTATAGATCGGAGCGGAGCAAGGGTCTCGGGGGAGCTGTTTTTT,CASSIDRSGARVSGELFF
TRBV11-2,15,TRBJ2-3,-,-,TGTGCCAGCAGCGTTAGGGACAACCCCACAGATACGCAGTATTTT,CASSVRDNPTDTQYF
TRBV3-1/TRBV3-2,13,TRBJ1-2,TRBD1,-,TGTGCCAGCAGCCCCCAGGGGGTGTATGGCTACACCTTC,CASSPQGVYGYTF
TRBV30,13,TRBJ2-7,TRBD2,-,TGTGCCTGGAGTAGAGCGGGAGCTCGCGAGCAGTACTTC,CAWSRAGAREQYF
TRBV6-6,14,TRBJ2-2,-,-,TGTGCCAGCAACCCTAGAAGAGACACCGGGGAGCTGTTTTTT,CASNPRRDTGELFF
TRBV27,17,TRBJ2-7,TRBD2,-,TGTGCCAGCAGTTTATTGCTAGCGGGAGGGCCGGGGTACGAGCAGTACTTC,CASSLLLAGGPGYEQYF
TRBV10-3,14,TRBJ2-7,-,-,TGTGCCATCAGTGACAGGGAGGACGCCTACGAGCAGTACTTC,CAISDREDAYEQYF
TRBV27,12,TRBJ2-7,-,-,TGTGCCAGCAGTTCCTCGGGTTCCGAGCAGTACTTC,CASSSSGSEQYF
TRBV9,15,TRBJ1-2,TRBD1,-,TGTGCCAGCAGCGCTAGACAGGGGGTTAACTATGGCTACACCTTC,CASSARQGVNYGYTF
TRBV19,15,TRBJ2-1,TRBD2,-,TGTGCCAGTAAAAGGAGCGGGGATTCCTACAATGAGCAGTTCTTC,CASKRSGDSYNEQFF
TRBV7-6,16,TRBJ2-7,TRBD1,once,TGTGCCAGCAGCAGCACCTCCGGGACAGGGAACTACGAGCAGTACTTC,CASSSTSGTGNYEQYF